Included here is one TCR beta chain sequence, with context. Its antigen is not known. One junction end disagrees with the germline gene, perhaps due to a read error. This sample is part of a study of CD8 T cells in ankylosing spondylitis. Germline V gene lookup returns CDR1 LGHDT and CDR2 YNNKEL (reference sequence). CDR3 length equals 11 residues. Molecular-barcoded quantitative 5'-RACE produced these TCR beta libraries. TCRdb analysed the 5' RACE reads with MiXCR anew, one entry per CDR3 protein. Among roughly 700,000 distinct CDR3 sequences listed, around 17% were seen once. Study-wide results and limits: Characteristic of ankylosing spondylitis blood, it appeared, was a TCR beta motif comprising eight highly homologous variants.

This clonotype was sampled from a male donor with ankylosing spondylitis. The rearrangement uses TRBV3-1 and TRBJ2-3, with TRBD2 matching 9 bases. Material for sequencing was blood, either unsorted or a sorted T cell fraction (not recorded which). The CDR3 nucleotides read TGTGCCAGCAGCGAGCGGACTAGCGTAATTTTT. Translated, it gives CASSERTSVIF.